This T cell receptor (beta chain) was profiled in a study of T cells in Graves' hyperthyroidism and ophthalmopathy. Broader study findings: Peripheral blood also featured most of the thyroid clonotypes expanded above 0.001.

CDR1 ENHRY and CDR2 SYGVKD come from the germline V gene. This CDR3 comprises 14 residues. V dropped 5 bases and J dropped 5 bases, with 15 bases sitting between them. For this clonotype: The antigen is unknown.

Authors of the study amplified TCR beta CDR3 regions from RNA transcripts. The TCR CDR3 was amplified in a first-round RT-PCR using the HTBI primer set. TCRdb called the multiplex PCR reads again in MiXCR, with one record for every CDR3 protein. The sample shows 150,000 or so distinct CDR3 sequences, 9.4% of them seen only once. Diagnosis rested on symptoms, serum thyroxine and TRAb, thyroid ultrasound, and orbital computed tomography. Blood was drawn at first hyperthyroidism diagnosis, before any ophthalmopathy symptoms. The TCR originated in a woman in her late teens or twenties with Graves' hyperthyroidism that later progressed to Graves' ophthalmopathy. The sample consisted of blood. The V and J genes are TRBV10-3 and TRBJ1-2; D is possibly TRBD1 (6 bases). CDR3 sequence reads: CAISPGAYRYGYTF. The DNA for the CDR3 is TGTGCCATCAGTCCGGGGGCATACCGATATGGCTACACCTTC.